Included here is one TCR beta chain sequence, with context. The CDR3 covers 15 residues. Per germline, CDR1 MNHNS and CDR2 SASEGT. Clones were sequenced by immunoSEQ multiplex PCR, and TCRdb holds only the in-frame ones, with some missing. The data show 50,000 to 70,000 clones, roughly 84% seen once. This sample was taken from a study of OX40 agonist ivuxolimab in advanced cancers. The chain recombines TRBV6-1 with TRBJ2-7, with TRBD1 matching over 7 bases. This sample comprised CD4+ or CD8+ T cells sorted from blood, obtained in a trial of the OX40 agonist ivuxolimab. The receptor comes from an adult with an advanced solid tumor such as melanoma, head and neck, liver or kidney cancer. The chain's CDR3 is CASSIGDSTSYEQYF. CDR3 nucleotide sequence: TGTGCGAGCTCGATCGGGGACAGTACTAGCTACGAGCAGTACTTC.